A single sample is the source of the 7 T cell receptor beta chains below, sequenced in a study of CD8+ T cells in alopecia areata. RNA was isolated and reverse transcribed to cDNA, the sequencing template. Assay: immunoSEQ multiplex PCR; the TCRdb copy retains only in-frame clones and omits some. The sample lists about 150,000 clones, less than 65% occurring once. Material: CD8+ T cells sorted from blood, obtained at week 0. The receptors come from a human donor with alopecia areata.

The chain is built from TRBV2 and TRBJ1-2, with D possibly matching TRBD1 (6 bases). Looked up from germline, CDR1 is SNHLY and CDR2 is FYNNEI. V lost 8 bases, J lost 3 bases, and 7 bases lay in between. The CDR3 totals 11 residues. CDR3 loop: CASQGYYGYTF. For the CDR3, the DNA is TGTGCCAGCCAGGGGTACTATGGCTACACCTTC. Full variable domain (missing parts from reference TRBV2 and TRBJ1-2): EPEVTQTPSHQVTQMGQEVILRCVPISNHLYFYWYRQILGQKVEFLVSFYNNEISEKSEIFDDQFSVERPDGSNFTLKIRSTKLEDSAMYFCASQGYYGYTFGSGTRLTVV.

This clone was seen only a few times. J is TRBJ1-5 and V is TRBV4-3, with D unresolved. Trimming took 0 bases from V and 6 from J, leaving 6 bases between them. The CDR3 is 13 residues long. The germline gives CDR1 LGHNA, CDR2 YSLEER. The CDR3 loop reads CASSQDLAQPQHF. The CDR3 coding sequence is TGCGCCAGCAGCCAAGATCTAGCTCAGCCCCAGCATTTT.

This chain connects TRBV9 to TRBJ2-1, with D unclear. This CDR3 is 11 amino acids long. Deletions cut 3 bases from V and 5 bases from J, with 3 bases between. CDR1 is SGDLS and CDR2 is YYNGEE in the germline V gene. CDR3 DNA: TGTGCCAGCAGCGAAAACAATGAGCAGTTCTTC. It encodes CASSENNEQFF.

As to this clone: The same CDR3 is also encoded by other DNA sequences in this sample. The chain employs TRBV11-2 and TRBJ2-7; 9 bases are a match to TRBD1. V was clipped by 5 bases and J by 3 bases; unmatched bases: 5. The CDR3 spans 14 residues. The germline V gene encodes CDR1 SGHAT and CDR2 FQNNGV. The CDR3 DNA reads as TGTGCCAGCAGCCCTGGACAGGGGATCTACGAGCAGTACTTC. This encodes CASSPGQGIYEQYF.

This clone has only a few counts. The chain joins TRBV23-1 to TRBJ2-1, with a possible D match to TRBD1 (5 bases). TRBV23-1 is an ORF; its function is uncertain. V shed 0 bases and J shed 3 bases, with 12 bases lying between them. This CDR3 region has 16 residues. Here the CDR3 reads CASSQSGRVLYNEQFF. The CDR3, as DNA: TGCGCCAGCAGTCAATCGGGCAGGGTGCTCTACAATGAGCAGTTCTTC.

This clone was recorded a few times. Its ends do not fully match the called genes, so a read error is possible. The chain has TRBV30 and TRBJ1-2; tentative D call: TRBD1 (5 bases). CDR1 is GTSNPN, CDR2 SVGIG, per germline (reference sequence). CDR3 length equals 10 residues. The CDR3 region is CAIRQYAYTF. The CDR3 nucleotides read TGTGCCATCCGACAGTATGCCTACACCTTC. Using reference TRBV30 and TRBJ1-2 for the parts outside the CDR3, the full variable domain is SQTIHQWPATLVQPVGSPLSLECTVEGTSNPNLYWYRQAAGRGLQLLFYSVGIGQISSEVPQNLSASRPQDRQFILSSKKLLLSDSGFYLCAIRQYAYTFGSGTRLTVV.

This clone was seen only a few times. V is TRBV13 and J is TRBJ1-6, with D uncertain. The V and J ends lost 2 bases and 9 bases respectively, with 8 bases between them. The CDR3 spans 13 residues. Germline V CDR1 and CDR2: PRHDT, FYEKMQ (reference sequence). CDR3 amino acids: CASSLPEPSPLHF. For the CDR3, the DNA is TGTGCCAGCAGCTTACCCGAGCCTTCACCCCTCCACTTT.